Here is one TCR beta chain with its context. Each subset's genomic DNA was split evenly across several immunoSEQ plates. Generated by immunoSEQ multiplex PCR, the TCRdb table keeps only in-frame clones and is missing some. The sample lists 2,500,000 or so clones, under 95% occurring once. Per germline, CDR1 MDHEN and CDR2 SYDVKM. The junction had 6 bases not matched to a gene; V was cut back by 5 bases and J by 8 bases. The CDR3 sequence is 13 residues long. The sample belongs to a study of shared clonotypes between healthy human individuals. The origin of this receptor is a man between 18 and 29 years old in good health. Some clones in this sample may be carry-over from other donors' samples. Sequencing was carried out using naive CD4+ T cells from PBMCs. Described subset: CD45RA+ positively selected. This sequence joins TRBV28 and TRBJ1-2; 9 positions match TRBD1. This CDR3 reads CASSSRTGVGYTF. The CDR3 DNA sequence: TGTGCCAGCAGTAGCAGGACAGGGGTAGGCTACACCTTC.